This TCR beta chain was sequenced during a study of blood T cell repertoires in COVID-19. Clones were sequenced by immunoSEQ multiplex PCR, and TCRdb holds only the in-frame ones, with some missing. The sample shows 160,000 or so clones, 86% of them seen only once. The V and J ends lost 7 bases and 4 bases respectively, with 13 bases between them. This CDR3 region has 14 residues. Germline V gene sequence: CDR1 MNHNY, CDR2 SVGAGI (reference sequence). The chain employs TRBV6-6 and TRBJ2-2; no reliable D call. Sequencing input: peripheral blood. This TCR derives from a woman aged 70-85 years with acute or convalescent COVID-19. The CDR3 DNA reads as TGTGCCAGCATCACTAAAGGTAGCACCGGGGAGCTGTTTTTT. This gives the protein CASITKGSTGELFF.